This T cell receptor beta chain originates from a study of shared clonotypes between healthy human individuals. Donors, without exception, were Caucasian adults residing in Nashville, Tennessee. This clone was seen once. CDR1 MDHEN and CDR2 SYDVKM come from the germline V gene. Trimming left V 5 bases short and J 8 bases short, with 18 bases between. The CDR3 loop spans 15 amino acids. Libraries were prepared by immunoSEQ multiplex PCR; TCRdb keeps only in-frame clonotypes and omits some of them. The table shows about 640,000 clones, with roughly 70% occurring only once. The specimen sequenced was memory CD4+ T cells sorted from blood. Subset described: CD45RA-negative fraction. The clonotype was recovered from a woman in her thirties in good health. The J gene is TRBJ1-4, the V gene TRBV28; the D gene is possibly TRBD1 (5 bases). This CDR3 is CASSNLRDLGEKLFF. The CDR3 nucleotides are TGTGCCAGCAGTAACCTCCGGGACTTGGGAGAAAAACTGTTTTTT.